Listed here are 5 T cell receptor beta chains from one sample, sequenced in a study of T cell repertoires in cytomegalovirus infection. TCRdb processed the reads anew with MiXCR; each CDR3 protein has one entry. The data hold about 400,000 distinct CDR3 sequences, with roughly 18% observed a single time. The sample consisted of PBMCs. All receptors derive from a human donor in good health (CMV status not recorded). Some clones in this sample may be carry-over from other donors' samples.

The CDR3 loop reads CASSFESGRSYGYTF. CDR3 bases: TGTGCCAGCAGCTTCGAGTCTGGACGGTCCTATGGCTACACCTTC. The chain links TRBV7-2 to TRBJ1-2, with D unclear. From germline, CDR1 is SGHTA and CDR2 FQGNSA. Trimming removed 3 bases from V and 4 bases from J, with 15 bases in between. The CDR3 covers 15 residues. Full variable domain (outside the CDR3, taken from reference TRBV7-2 and TRBJ1-2): GAGVSQSPSNKVTEKGKDVELRCDPISGHTALYWYRQSLGQGLEFLIYFQGNSAPDKSGLPSDRFSAERTGGSVSTLTIQRTQQEDSAVYLCASSFESGRSYGYTFGSGTRLTVV.

This clonotype was seen repeatedly, ten times or more. The CDR3 spells CASTLGETQYF. DNA of the CDR3: TGTGCCAGCACTTTGGGGGAGACCCAGTACTTC. The chain carries TRBV7-9 and TRBJ2-5; D remains unclear. V shed 7 bases and J shed 5 bases, with 8 bases lying between them. CDR1 is SEHNR and CDR2 is FQNEAQ in the germline V gene (reference sequence). The CDR3 length is 11 residues.

This clonotype turned up a few times. This chain joins TRBV20-1 and TRBJ1-1; D perhaps matches TRBD1 (6 bases). This CDR3 region has 15 residues. Germline CDR1 reads DFQATT; CDR2 reads SNEGSKA (reference sequence). V lost 6 bases to trimming and J lost 0 bases, with 17 bases between them. The CDR3 nucleotides are TGCAGTGCCATCTCCCCAGGGGCCATGAACACTGAAGCTTTCTTT. Protein sequence: CSAISPGAMNTEAFF.

This chain joins TRBV14 and TRBJ2-1; 8 bases agree with TRBD2. Per germline, CDR1 SGHDN and CDR2 FVKESK. This CDR3 is 16 amino acids long. The J segment lost 4 bases and the V segment lost 0 bases, leaving 5 bases of the junction unmatched. The CDR3 region is CASSQDRIAGYNEQFF. CDR3 DNA: TGTGCCAGCAGCCAAGACCGGATAGCGGGATACAATGAGCAGTTCTTC.

This rearrangement joins TRBV2 to TRBJ1-5; D is perhaps TRBD1 (6 bases). CDR1 is SNHLY and CDR2 is FYNNEI in the germline V gene. The V and J ends lost 7 bases and 9 bases respectively, with 16 bases between them. The CDR3 has 13 residues. CDR3 sequence: CASMRDTSRPQHF. CDR3 DNA sequence: TGTGCCAGCATGAGGGACACTTCTCGGCCCCAGCATTTT.